This record looks at one TCR beta chain sequence and its context. Its antigen is unidentified. The sample originates from a study of T cell responses to AZD1222 COVID-19 vaccine. Points from the study as a whole: Spike-specific TCR breadth rose after two AZD1222 doses, and depth rose as well. Of the AZD1222 recipients, only 5 or 6 were seropositive at baseline. Repertoire sampling occurred only after the peak T cell response. Spike regions recognized by vaccine-associated CD4 TCRs spanned the protein, led by 160-218 and 743-854.

V lost 4 bases and J lost 1, with 7 bases in between. The CDR3 spans 13 residues. Germline CDR1 reads LGHDT; CDR2 reads YNNKEL (reference sequence). TCRdb keeps only in-frame clones here, not all; method: immunoSEQ multiplex PCR. The profile shows 210,000 or so clones, 85% to 95% of them singletons. The chain couples TRBV3-1 (or the pseudogene TRBV3-2) to TRBJ1-2; D gene unclear. Specimen: peripheral blood, collected on day 0 of MenACWY control vaccination. The source of this sequence is an adult in good health. The CDR3 loop is CASSLLINYGYTF. For the CDR3, the DNA is TGTGCCAGCAGCCTGCTAATTAACTATGGCTACACCTTC.